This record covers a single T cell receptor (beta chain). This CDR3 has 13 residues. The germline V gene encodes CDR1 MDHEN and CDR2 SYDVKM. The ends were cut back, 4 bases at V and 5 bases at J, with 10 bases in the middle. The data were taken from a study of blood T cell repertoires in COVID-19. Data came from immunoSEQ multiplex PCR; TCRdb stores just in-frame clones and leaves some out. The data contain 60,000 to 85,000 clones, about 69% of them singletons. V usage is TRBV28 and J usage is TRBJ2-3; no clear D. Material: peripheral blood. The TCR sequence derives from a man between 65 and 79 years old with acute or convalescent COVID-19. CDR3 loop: CASSSRVVDTQYF. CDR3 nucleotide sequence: TGTGCCAGCAGTTCCCGAGTAGTAGATACGCAGTATTTT.